The present T cell receptor beta chain was sequenced within a study of blood T cell repertoires in COVID-19. In the study overall: Sources were T cells, B-cell-depleted T cells, or PBMCs; the material itself was cDNA or gDNA.

This clone was found a few times. Sequencing was performed with immunoSEQ multiplex PCR; in TCRdb, only in-frame clones are kept and a portion is missing. The sample contains 300,000 or so clones, roughly 80% of which appear only once. Trimming left V 2 bases short and J 5 bases short, with 9 bases between. The CDR3 runs to 13 residues. CDR1 is MNHEY, CDR2 SVGAGI, per germline. This chain connects TRBV6-5 to TRBJ1-1; D may be TRBD1 (5 bases). Sequencing was performed on peripheral blood. The source is a woman aged 45 to 65 with active or convalescent COVID-19. The CDR3 DNA is TGTGCCAGCAGTTACGGGCGGGGGACTGAAGCTTTCTTT. Protein product: CASSYGRGTEAFF.